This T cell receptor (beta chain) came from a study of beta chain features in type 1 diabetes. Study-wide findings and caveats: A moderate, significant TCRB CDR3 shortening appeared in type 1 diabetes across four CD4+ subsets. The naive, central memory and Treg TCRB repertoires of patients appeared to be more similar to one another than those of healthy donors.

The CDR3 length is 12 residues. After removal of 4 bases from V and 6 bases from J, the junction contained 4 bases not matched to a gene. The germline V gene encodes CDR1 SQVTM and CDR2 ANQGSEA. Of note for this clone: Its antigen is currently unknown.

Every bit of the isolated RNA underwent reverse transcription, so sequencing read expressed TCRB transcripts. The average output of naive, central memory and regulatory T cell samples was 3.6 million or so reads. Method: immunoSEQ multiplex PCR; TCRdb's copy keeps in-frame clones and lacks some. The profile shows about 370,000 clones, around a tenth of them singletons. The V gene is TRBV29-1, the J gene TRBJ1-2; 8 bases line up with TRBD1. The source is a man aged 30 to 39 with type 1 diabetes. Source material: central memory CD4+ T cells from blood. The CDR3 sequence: CSVGPTGDGYTF. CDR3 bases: TGCAGCGTTGGGCCGACAGGGGATGGCTACACCTTC.